A selection of T cell receptor beta chains follows, all from one sample in a study of OX40 agonist ivuxolimab in advanced cancers. Profiling relied on immunoSEQ multiplex PCR, and the TCRdb table lists in-frame clones only, not all of them. The profile shows tens of thousands of clones, about nine tenths of them singletons. The source was CD4+ or CD8+ T cells sorted from blood, collected in a trial of the OX40 agonist ivuxolimab. These receptor sequences come from an adult with an advanced solid tumor such as melanoma, head and neck, liver or kidney cancer. The conserved cysteine and the conserved F or W are not part of the CDR3 here. Fields, in order: V gene, J gene, CDR3 protein.

>TRBV4-2|TRBJ2-5
ASSQSHGGYQETQY
>TRBV18|TRBJ2-1
ASSPPVSGGHNEQF
>TRBV5-1|TRBJ1-6
ASSLADSGSYNSPLH
>TRBV2|TRBJ2-3
ASRVDRVSDTQY
>TRBV6-1|TRBJ2-1
ASGMRRGTYNEQF
>TRBV7-9|TRBJ1-1
ASSTRTGRNTEAF
>TRBV6-1|TRBJ1-1
ASSAPETGHTEAF
>TRBV6-6|TRBJ2-1
ASSYGTREQF
>TRBV4-2|TRBJ2-7
ASSQDAQGANYEQY
>TRBV5-1|TRBJ1-6
ATREGNSPLH
>TRBV10-2|TRBJ2-1
ASTVGKGWSSYNEQF
>TRBV5-6|TRBJ2-1
ASSLIRGSSYNEQF
>TRBV11-2|TRBJ2-1
ASSSRQDVSYNEQF
>TRBV27|TRBJ2-7
ASSLAPDFYEQY
>TRBV30|TRBJ2-7
AWSVWLQAYEQY
>TRBV6-5|TRBJ2-7
ASSIGQGVD
>TRBV13|TRBJ2-1
ASSLVPSGGAGRTYNEQF
>TRBV7-9|TRBJ1-5
ASSGGRAGSNQPQH
>TRBV7-9|TRBJ2-4
ASSPASHPKNIQY
>TRBV5-1|TRBJ2-7
ASSLGQGAVHEQY
>TRBV4-1|TRBJ2-2
ASSQESVGLDTGELF
>TRBV21-1|TRBJ2-7
ASSKGGTGVYEQY
>TRBV5-6|TRBJ1-2
ASSPGQGAYGYT
>TRBV7-8|TRBJ2-3
ASSDYSGARDTQY
>TRBV19|TRBJ1-5
ASRGGYSNQPQH
>TRBV30|TRBJ2-5
AWSVLSGGEETQY
>TRBV10-2|TRBJ1-2
ASSERTGGNYGYT
>TRBV2|TRBJ1-2
ASNRQGVAYGYT
>TRBV29-1|TRBJ1-3
SVVGTGNTIY
>TRBV11-1|TRBJ2-4
ASSLRVGIAKNIQY
>TRBV5-4|TRBJ1-3
ASSLPGNSGNTIY
>TRBV5-5|TRBJ1-2
ASTIETGAYGYT
>TRBV7-9|TRBJ2-7
ASSIRDARSYEQY
>TRBV19|TRBJ1-1
ASSLGLSTEAF
>TRBV11-3|TRBJ1-1
ASSSGNTEAF
>TRBV29-1|TRBJ1-1
SVEAGTGITEAF
>TRBV4-2|TRBJ1-2
ASSQVSGGDYGYT
>TRBV11-2|TRBJ2-3
ASSRDFDTQY
>TRBV27|TRBJ2-7
ASSLGGRSYEQY
>TRBV29-1|TRBJ2-2
SVLVEGIVGLANTGELF
>TRBV18|TRBJ1-1
ASSAAGGGTEAF
>TRBV6-1|TRBJ1-5
ASSEYQPQH
>TRBV19|TRBJ2-7
ASSIDLRTTNDEQY
>TRBV5-4|TRBJ1-2
ASSSDRGPVNYGYT
>TRBV6-1|TRBJ2-3
ASSGALATATDTQY
>TRBV7-2|TRBJ1-2
ASSYLTGGYGYT
>TRBV4-1|TRBJ1-1
AARPVAGTTNTEAF
>TRBV19|TRBJ2-1
ASSIVGGLSYNEQF
>TRBV4-1|TRBJ2-3
ASSQAPSGYTDTQY
>TRBV6-6|TRBJ1-2
ASSYTRQDTNYGYT
>TRBV11-2|TRBJ1-2
ASSLGSAGYGYT
>TRBV5-4|TRBJ2-1
ASNKAGEGSYNEQF
>TRBV10-3|TRBJ2-7
AISEDNSYEQY
>TRBV11-3|TRBJ1-1
ASSSLGGKAF
>TRBV19|TRBJ1-4
ASSTMGAPNEKLF
>TRBV13|TRBJ1-1
ASSLGSYEGHTEAF
>TRBV9|TRBJ2-5
ASSVAFSGQETQY
>TRBV11-2|TRBJ1-1
ASSHGGAPTEAF